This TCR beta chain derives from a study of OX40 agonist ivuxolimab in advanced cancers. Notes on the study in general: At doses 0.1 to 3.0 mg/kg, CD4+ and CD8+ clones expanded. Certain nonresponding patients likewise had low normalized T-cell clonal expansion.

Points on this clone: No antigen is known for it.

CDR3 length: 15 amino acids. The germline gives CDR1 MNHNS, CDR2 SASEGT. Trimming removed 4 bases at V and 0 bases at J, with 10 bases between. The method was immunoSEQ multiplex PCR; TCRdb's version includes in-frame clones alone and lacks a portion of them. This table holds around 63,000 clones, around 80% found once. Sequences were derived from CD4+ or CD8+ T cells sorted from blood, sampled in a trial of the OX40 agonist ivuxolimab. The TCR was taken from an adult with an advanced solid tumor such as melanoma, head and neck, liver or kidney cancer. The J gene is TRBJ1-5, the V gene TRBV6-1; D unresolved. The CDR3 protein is CASSGDPYSNQPQHF. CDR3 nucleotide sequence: TGTGCCAGCAGTGGCGACCCTTATAGCAATCAGCCCCAGCATTTT.